This TCR beta chain comes out of a study of T-cell reconstitution after alpha-beta-depleted transplantation in children. Study observations and caveats: Several hundred expanded graft clones reportedly were the source of alpha-beta T cells about two months after transplant.

For TCRbeta, the library was prepared with unique molecular identifiers. A single record per CDR3 protein comes from TCRdb applying MiXCR to the PCR reads. This table holds around 600,000 distinct CDR3 sequences, about 23% found once. The length of the CDR3 is 19 residues. Per the germline V gene, CDR1 is LGHNA and CDR2 is YNFKEQ. Trimming stripped 4 bases from V and 0 bases from J, with 21 bases between. Details on this clonotype: Its antigen remains unknown.

The sample in question was PBMCs, mostly from graft donor cells, obtained 360 days after TCRalphabeta/CD19-depleted stem cell transplant. The TCR sequence derives from a boy younger than two who had a stem cell transplant for acute myeloid leukemia, so the T cells may come from the graft donor. The chain employs TRBV4-2 and TRBJ1-4; D unresolved. CDR3 in amino acids: CASSPTKYYRPATNEKLFF. The CDR3 coding sequence is TGTGCCAGCAGCCCCACCAAGTATTACAGACCCGCAACTAATGAAAAACTGTTTTTT.